This T cell receptor (beta chain) was retrieved from a study of T-cell memory formation after mild COVID-19. Germline assignment: CDR1 MGHRA and CDR2 YSYEKL. The CDR3 contains 15 residues. The V gene end was trimmed by 0 bases and the J gene end by 8 bases; junction bases not matched to a gene: 4. This clonotype was detected only a few times. Each CDR3 protein gets one entry after TCRdb re-called the 5' RACE reads with MiXCR. This repertoire shows about 84,000 distinct CDR3 sequences, roughly 14% found once; its top ten account for 25% to 35%. The receptor comes from an adult woman who had mild COVID-19 (a few samples of this study predate the infection). Cell type and time point are not known. The specimen was PBMCs or a T cell subset sorted from them (not recorded which). The chain combines TRBV4-1 with TRBJ1-4; 9 nucleotides agree with TRBD1. The CDR3 nucleotides are TGCGCCAGCAGCCAAGATGGGACAGGGAACGAAAAACTGTTTTTT. This sequence encodes CASSQDGTGNEKLFF.